These T cell receptor beta chains were read from a single sample in a study of blood T cells in healthy people across ages. MiXCR, applied by TCRdb to the 5' RACE reads, yields one record per CDR3 protein. The table shows more than 1.4 million distinct CDR3 sequences, with about 43% occurring only once. Material for sequencing was blood. The receptors derive from a woman aged 18-30 years in good health. Both conserved end residues are trimmed from each CDR3. The D gene is left open where the match is weak.

v_call: TRBV30; j_call: TRBJ2-3; d_call: -; cdr3_aa: AWSRARTPKSTDTQY
v_call: TRBV4-2; j_call: TRBJ2-1; d_call: TRBD2; cdr3_aa: ASSRVLAAGETQF
v_call: TRBV12-5; j_call: TRBJ2-3; d_call: -; cdr3_aa: ASGLVLAGRGDTQY
v_call: TRBV15; j_call: TRBJ1-1; d_call: -; cdr3_aa: ATSRQKNTEAF
v_call: TRBV20-1; j_call: TRBJ1-2; d_call: TRBD1; cdr3_aa: SATDRVGYGYT
v_call: TRBV25-1; j_call: TRBJ1-2; d_call: -; cdr3_aa: ASSDHGGGHGYT
v_call: TRBV7-6; j_call: TRBJ2-3; d_call: -; cdr3_aa: ASSLRDPPGGTDTQY
v_call: TRBV7-9; j_call: TRBJ2-1; d_call: -; cdr3_aa: ASREDSVEQF
v_call: TRBV27; j_call: TRBJ2-7; d_call: -; cdr3_aa: ASSSTPSRPTYEQY
v_call: TRBV27; j_call: TRBJ1-1; d_call: -; cdr3_aa: ASSSDRTNTEAF
v_call: TRBV27; j_call: TRBJ2-7; d_call: TRBD1; cdr3_aa: ASSFSQGAHEQY
v_call: TRBV7-6; j_call: TRBJ2-3; d_call: -; cdr3_aa: ASSLARGFADTQY
v_call: TRBV7-9; j_call: TRBJ2-7; d_call: -; cdr3_aa: ASSPPWGLEQY
v_call: TRBV12-3/TRBV12-4; j_call: TRBJ1-1; d_call: -; cdr3_aa: ASRHREVITTEAF
v_call: TRBV7-9; j_call: TRBJ2-1; d_call: -; cdr3_aa: ASSLGTAISSYNEQF
v_call: TRBV20-1; j_call: TRBJ2-3; d_call: TRBD2; cdr3_aa: SATSGAGTDTQY
v_call: TRBV6-2/TRBV6-3; j_call: TRBJ2-7; d_call: -; cdr3_aa: ASSYWQGYEQY
v_call: TRBV9; j_call: TRBJ2-5; d_call: -; cdr3_aa: ASSVGAEIRETQY
v_call: TRBV2; j_call: TRBJ2-7; d_call: -; cdr3_aa: ASKDSTQLGTYEQY
v_call: TRBV6-5; j_call: TRBJ2-7; d_call: TRBD1; cdr3_aa: ASSRQGPPYEQY
v_call: TRBV7-2; j_call: TRBJ1-5; d_call: -; cdr3_aa: ASSLGAVNQPQH
v_call: TRBV7-2; j_call: TRBJ2-7; d_call: -; cdr3_aa: ASKTTPGFEQY
v_call: TRBV30; j_call: TRBJ1-4; d_call: TRBD1; cdr3_aa: AWTPGQVFGKLF
v_call: TRBV5-1; j_call: TRBJ2-7; d_call: TRBD2; cdr3_aa: ASSFTGTSNEQY
v_call: TRBV11-2; j_call: TRBJ2-1; d_call: TRBD2; cdr3_aa: ASSLSLAGREQF
v_call: TRBV20-1; j_call: TRBJ1-1; d_call: TRBD1; cdr3_aa: SLAGQGDTEAF
v_call: TRBV12-5; j_call: TRBJ1-1; d_call: TRBD1; cdr3_aa: ASGSDRDTEAF
v_call: TRBV27; j_call: TRBJ2-3; d_call: -; cdr3_aa: ASSLMAPGTTDTQY
v_call: TRBV3-1; j_call: TRBJ2-1; d_call: TRBD2; cdr3_aa: ASSRASGYYNEQF
v_call: TRBV6-1; j_call: TRBJ2-3; d_call: TRBD2; cdr3_aa: ASSEFAGGAFDTQY
v_call: TRBV5-1; j_call: TRBJ1-1; d_call: -; cdr3_aa: ASSNSAGAEAF
v_call: TRBV9; j_call: TRBJ1-5; d_call: -; cdr3_aa: ASSSGTDYSNQPQH
v_call: TRBV5-1; j_call: TRBJ2-1; d_call: -; cdr3_aa: ASSSGPSSSYNEQF
v_call: TRBV3-1; j_call: TRBJ2-1; d_call: -; cdr3_aa: ASSDFGGTGEQF
v_call: TRBV27; j_call: -; d_call: -; cdr3_aa: ASSLGRSAVSYEQY
v_call: TRBV24-1; j_call: TRBJ2-1; d_call: TRBD1; cdr3_aa: ATSDFWTGSSYNEQF
v_call: TRBV4-2; j_call: TRBJ1-1; d_call: -; cdr3_aa: ASSQDRAQRTEAF
v_call: TRBV20-1; j_call: TRBJ1-5; d_call: -; cdr3_aa: SARATQDNQPQH